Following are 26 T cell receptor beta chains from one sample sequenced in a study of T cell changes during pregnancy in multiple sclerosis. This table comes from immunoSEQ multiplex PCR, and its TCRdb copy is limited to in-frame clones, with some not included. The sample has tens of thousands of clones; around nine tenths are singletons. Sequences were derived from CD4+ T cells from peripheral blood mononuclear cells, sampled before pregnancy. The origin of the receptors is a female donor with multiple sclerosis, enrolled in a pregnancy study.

CDR3 loop: CASSTTGGETQYF. The CDR3 coding sequence is TGTGCCAGCAGCACTACAGGGGGGGAGACCCAGTACTTC. The V gene is TRBV7-3, the J gene TRBJ2-5; 8 nucleotides agree with TRBD1. Germline trimming cut 5 bases from V and 5 bases from J; bases unmatched to any gene: 4. The CDR3 runs to 13 residues. In germline, CDR1 is SGHTA, CDR2 FQGTGA.

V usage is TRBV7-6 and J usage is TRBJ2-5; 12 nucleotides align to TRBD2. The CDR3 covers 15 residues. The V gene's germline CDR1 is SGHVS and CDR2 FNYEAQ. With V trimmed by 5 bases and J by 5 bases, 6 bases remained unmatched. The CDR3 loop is CASSTLAGGKETQYF. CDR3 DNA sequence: TGTGCCAGCAGCACCCTAGCGGGGGGGAAGGAGACCCAGTACTTC.

In DNA form, the CDR3 reads TGTGCCAGCAATACCGGGACACGGGTCTACGAGCAGTACTTC. This codes for CASNTGTRVYEQYF. J is TRBJ2-7 and V is TRBV6-1; TRBD1 is a possible D gene (6 bases). V was shortened by 7 bases and J by 3 bases, with 16 bases between the two germline ends. CDR1 and CDR2 from the germline V gene are MNHNS and SASEGT. The CDR3 is made up of 14 amino acids.

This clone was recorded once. The CDR3 DNA sequence: TGTGCCACGCGGCGGGCTAGCGGGATGGGATACGAGCAGTACTTC. This codes for CATRRASGMGYEQYF. The rearrangement links TRBV6-5 to TRBJ2-5; 9 bases fit TRBD2. TRBJ2-7 matches the DNA end more closely, so the J call is doubtful. Germline loops: CDR1 MNHEY, CDR2 SVGAGI. This CDR3 region has 15 residues.

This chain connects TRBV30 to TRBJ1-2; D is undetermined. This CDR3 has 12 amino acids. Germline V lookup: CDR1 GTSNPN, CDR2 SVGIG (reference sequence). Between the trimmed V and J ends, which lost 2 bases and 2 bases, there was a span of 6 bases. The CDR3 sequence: CAWSTLNYGYTF. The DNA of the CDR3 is TGTGCCTGGAGTACCCTAAACTATGGCTACACCTTC.

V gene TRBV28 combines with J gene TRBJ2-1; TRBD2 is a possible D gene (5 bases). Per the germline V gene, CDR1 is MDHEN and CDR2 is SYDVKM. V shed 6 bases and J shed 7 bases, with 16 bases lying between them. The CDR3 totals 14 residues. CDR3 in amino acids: CASSRGPQRNEQFF. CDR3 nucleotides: TGTGCCAGCAGCCGGGGTCCCCAGCGGAATGAGCAGTTCTTC.

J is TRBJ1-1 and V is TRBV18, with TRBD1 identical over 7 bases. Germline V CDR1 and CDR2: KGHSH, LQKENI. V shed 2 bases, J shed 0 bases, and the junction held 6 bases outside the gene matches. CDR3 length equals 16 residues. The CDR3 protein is CASSPEQGPMNTEAFF. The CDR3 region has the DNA TGTGCCAGCTCACCAGAACAGGGGCCAATGAACACTGAAGCTTTCTTT.

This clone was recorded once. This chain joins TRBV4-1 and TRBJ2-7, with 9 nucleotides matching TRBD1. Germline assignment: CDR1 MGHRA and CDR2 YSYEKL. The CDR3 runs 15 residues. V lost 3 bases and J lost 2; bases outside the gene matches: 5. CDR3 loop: CASSQERTGAYEQYF. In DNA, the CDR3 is TGCGCCAGCAGCCAGGAAAGGACAGGGGCCTACGAGCAGTACTTC.

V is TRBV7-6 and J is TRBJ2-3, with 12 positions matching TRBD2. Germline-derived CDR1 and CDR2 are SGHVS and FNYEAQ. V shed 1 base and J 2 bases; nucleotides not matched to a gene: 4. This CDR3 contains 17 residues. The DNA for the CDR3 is TGTGCCAGCAGCTTAGTGGGGACTAGCGGGTTCACAGATACGCAGTATTTT. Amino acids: CASSLVGTSGFTDTQYF.

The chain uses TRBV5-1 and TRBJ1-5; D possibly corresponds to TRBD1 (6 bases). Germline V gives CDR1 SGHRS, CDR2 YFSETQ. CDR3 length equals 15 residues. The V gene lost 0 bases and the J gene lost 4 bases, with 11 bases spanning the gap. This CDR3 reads CASSLDHRVNQPQHF. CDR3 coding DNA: TGCGCCAGCAGCTTGGACCACAGGGTTAATCAGCCCCAGCATTTT.

The CDR3 DNA reads as TGTGCCAGCAGTTTTCAGGGCTCCTATAATTCACCCCTCCACTTT. Its protein product is CASSFQGSYNSPLHF. V is TRBV28 and J is TRBJ1-6, with a possible D match to TRBD1 (5 bases). The V and J ends lost 3 bases and 0 bases respectively, with 6 bases between them. Per germline, CDR1 MDHEN and CDR2 SYDVKM. This CDR3 has 15 residues.

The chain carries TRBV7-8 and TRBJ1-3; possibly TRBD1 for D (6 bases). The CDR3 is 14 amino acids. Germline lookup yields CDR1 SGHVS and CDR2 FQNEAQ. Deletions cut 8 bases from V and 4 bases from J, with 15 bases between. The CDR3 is CASGTTGSGNTIYF. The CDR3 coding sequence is TGTGCCAGCGGGACAACAGGGTCAGGAAACACCATATATTTT.

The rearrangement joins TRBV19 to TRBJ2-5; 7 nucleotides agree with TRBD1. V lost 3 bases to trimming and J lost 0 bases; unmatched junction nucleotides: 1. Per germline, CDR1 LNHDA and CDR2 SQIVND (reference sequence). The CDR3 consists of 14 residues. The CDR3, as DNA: TGTGCCAGTAGTATGGACAGGTACCAAGAGACCCAGTACTTC. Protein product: CASSMDRYQETQYF.

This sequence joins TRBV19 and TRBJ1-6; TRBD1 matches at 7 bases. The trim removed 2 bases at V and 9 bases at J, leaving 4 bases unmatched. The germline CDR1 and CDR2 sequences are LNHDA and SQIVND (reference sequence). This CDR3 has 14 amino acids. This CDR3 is CASSIRTGGSPLHF. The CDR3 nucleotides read TGTGCCAGTAGTATAAGGACAGGCGGTTCACCCCTCCACTTT.

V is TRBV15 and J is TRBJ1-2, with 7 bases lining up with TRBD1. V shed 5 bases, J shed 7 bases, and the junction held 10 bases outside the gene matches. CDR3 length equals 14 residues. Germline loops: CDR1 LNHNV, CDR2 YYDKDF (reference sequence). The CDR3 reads CATSDLRDSSGYTF. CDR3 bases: TGTGCCACCAGCGACTTACGGGACAGTAGTGGCTACACCTTC.

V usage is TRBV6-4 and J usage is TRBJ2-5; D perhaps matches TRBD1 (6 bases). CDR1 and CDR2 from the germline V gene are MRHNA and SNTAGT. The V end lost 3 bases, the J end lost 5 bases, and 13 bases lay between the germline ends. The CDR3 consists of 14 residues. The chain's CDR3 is CASSEGAIGETQYF. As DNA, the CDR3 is TGTGCCAGCAGTGAGGGGGCTATCGGGGAGACCCAGTACTTC.

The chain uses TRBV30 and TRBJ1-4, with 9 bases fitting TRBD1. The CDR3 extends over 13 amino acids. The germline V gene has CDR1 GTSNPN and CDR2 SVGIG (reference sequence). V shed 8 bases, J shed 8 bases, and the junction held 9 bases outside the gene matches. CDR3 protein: CAHRDRVEEKLFF. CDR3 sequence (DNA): TGTGCCCATCGGGACAGGGTGGAAGAAAAACTGTTTTTT. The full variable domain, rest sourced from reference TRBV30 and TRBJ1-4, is SQTIHQWPATLVQPVGSPLSLECTVEGTSNPNLYWYRQAAGRGLQLLFYSVGIGQISSEVPQNLSASRPQDRQFILSSKKLLLSDSGFYLCAHRDRVEEKLFFGSGTQLSVL.

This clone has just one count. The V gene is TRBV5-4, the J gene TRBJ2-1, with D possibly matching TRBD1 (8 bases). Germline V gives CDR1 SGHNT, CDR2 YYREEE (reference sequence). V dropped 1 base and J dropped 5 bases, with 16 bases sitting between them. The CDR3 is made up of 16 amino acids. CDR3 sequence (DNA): TGTGCCAGCAGCTTGATTAACAGGGGGGGGGACAATGAGCAGTTCTTC. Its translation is CASSLINRGGDNEQFF. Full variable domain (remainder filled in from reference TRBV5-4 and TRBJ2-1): ETGVTQSPTHLIKTRGQQVTLRCSSQSGHNTVSWYQQALGQGPQFIFQYYREEENGRGNFPPRFSGLQFPNYSSELNVNALELDDSALYLCASSLINRGGDNEQFFGPGTRLTVL.

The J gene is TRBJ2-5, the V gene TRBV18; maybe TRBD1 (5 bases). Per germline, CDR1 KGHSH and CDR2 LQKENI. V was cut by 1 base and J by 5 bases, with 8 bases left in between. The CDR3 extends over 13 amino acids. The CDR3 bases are TGTGCCAGCTCACCACAGGGGTATGAGACCCAGTACTTC. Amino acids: CASSPQGYETQYF.

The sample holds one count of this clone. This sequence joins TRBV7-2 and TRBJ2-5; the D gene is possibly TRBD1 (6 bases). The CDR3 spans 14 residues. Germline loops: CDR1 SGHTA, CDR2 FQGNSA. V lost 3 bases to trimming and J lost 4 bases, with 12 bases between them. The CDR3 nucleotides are TGTGCCAGCAGCTTTACAGGGTCCGGAGAGACCCAGTACTTC. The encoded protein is CASSFTGSGETQYF.

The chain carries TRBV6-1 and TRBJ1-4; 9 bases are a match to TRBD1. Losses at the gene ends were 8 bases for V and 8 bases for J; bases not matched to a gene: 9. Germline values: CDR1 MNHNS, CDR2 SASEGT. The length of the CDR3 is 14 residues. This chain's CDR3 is CASESGTGREKLFF. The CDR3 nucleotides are TGTGCCAGCGAATCCGGGACAGGGAGGGAAAAACTGTTTTTT.

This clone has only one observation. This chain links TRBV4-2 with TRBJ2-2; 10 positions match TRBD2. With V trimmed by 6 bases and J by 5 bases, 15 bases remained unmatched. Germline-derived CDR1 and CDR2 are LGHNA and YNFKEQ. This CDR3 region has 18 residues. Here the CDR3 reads CASSPGTGLAGGTGELFF. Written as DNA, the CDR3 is TGTGCCAGCAGTCCCGGGACGGGTTTAGCGGGAGGTACCGGGGAGCTGTTTTTT.

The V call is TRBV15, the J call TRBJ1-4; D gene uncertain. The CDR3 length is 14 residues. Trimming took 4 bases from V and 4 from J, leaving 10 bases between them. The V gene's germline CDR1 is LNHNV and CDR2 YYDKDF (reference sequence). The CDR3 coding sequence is TGTGCCACCAGCACGGGAGTTCTTAATGAAAAACTGTTTTTT. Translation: CATSTGVLNEKLFF.

The CDR3 region is CASSLITSGKPNEQFF. CDR3 bases: TGTGCCAGCAGTTTAATAACTAGCGGGAAACCCAATGAGCAGTTCTTC. The rearrangement uses TRBV27 and TRBJ2-1; 10 bases line up with TRBD2. V trimming: 2 bases; J trimming: 6 bases; junction bases outside the gene matches: 7. Germline CDR1 is MNHEY and CDR2 is SMNVEV (reference sequence). The CDR3 totals 16 residues.

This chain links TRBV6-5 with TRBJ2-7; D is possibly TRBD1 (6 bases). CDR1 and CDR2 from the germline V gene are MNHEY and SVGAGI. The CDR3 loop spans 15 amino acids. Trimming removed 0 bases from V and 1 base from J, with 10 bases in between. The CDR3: CASSYSVRGSYEQYF. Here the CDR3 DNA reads TGTGCCAGCAGTTACTCGGTCAGGGGTTCCTACGAGCAGTACTTC.

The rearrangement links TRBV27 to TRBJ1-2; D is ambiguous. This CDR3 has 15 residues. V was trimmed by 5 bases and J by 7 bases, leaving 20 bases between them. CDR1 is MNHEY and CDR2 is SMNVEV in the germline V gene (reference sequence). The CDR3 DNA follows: TGTGCCAGCAGTCCCCTGGGGAGGGTTTTAGTTGGCTACACCTTC. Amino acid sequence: CASSPLGRVLVGYTF.